These 14 T cell receptor beta chains were sequenced from one sample in a study of T-cell reconstitution after alpha-beta-depleted transplantation in children (dated by TCRdb to the mid-2010s). The protocol used for the library was PCR. For sequencing, an Illumina HiSeq 2500 was employed. TCR library preparation used molecular barcoding, with unique molecular identifiers applied to normalize quantification of the TCRbeta repertoire. TCRdb redid the processing of the public reads, applying fastp at Q25 and MiXCR, and retained in-frame beta chains. Rows with one shared CDR3 protein collapse into an entry with the most common genes and DNA. The sample contains 260,000 or so distinct CDR3 sequences, about 11% of them found a single time. The top ten clones comprise 2.6% of the sample. Sequencing was performed on PBMCs from the stem cell graft donor, taken from the stem cell graft. All receptors come from a human donor who donated a stem cell graft to a child with acute lymphoblastic leukemia.

This clonotype was seen many times. The chain combines TRBV6-6 with TRBJ1-2, with D tentatively TRBD1 (5 bases). Germline V CDR1 and CDR2: MNHNY, SVGAGI (reference sequence). The germline V and J ends were trimmed by 8 bases and 5 bases, with 12 bases remaining between them. The CDR3 is made up of 12 amino acids. This CDR3 reads CASAGADYGYTF. CDR3 sequence (DNA): TGTGCCAGCGCCGGGGCGGATTATGGCTACACCTTC.

This clonotype has just a few counts. The chain links TRBV27 to TRBJ2-7; 7 bases align to TRBD2. The CDR3 runs 12 residues. CDR1 is MNHEY and CDR2 is SMNVEV in the germline V gene (reference sequence). J was trimmed by 4 bases and V by 8 bases; bases with no gene match: 5. The CDR3 bases are TGTGCCAGCCGGGGGGTGTTATACGAGCAGTACTTC. As protein: CASRGVLYEQYF.

There are many counts of this clonotype. The chain couples TRBV7-9 to TRBJ2-7, with a weak D call TRBD1 (7 bases). The CDR3 covers 15 residues. The V gene lost 4 bases and the J gene lost 3 bases, with 16 bases spanning the gap. Germline V lookup: CDR1 SEHNR, CDR2 FQNEAQ (reference sequence). CDR3 region: CASSSGGNYDYEQYF. Written as DNA, the CDR3 is TGTGCCAGCAGCTCAGGGGGGAACTATGACTACGAGCAGTACTTC.

This clonotype was detected ten times or more. The chain couples TRBV7-2 to TRBJ2-5; D is unclear. Germline CDR1 reads SGHTA; CDR2 reads FQGNSA. The ends were cut back, 6 bases at V and 1 base at J, with 12 bases in the middle. This CDR3 is 14 amino acids long. The CDR3 is CASSLSGSQETQYF. CDR3 coding DNA: TGTGCCAGCAGTTTATCCGGCAGCCAAGAGACCCAGTACTTC.

For this clonotype: This may stem from a read error, because a much larger clone lies one nucleotide away. Because the CDR3 is missing its conserved closing phenylalanine or tryptophan, this is likely a read error. The rearrangement uses TRBV20-1 and TRBJ2-3, with D uncertain. There are 12 residues in the CDR3. Germline V lookup: CDR1 DFQATT, CDR2 SNEGSKA (reference sequence). The ends were cut back, 0 bases at V and 6 bases at J, with 7 bases in the middle. CDR3 residues: CSARDLGDTQYS. CDR3 nucleotides: TGCAGTGCTAGAGATCTGGGGGATACGCAGTATTCT.

The chain carries TRBV6-2 or TRBV6-3 and TRBJ1-2, with D possibly being TRBD1 (5 bases). The germline gives CDR1 MNHEY, CDR2 SVGEGT. Trimming removed 6 bases from V and 0 bases from J, with 14 bases in between. The CDR3 has 15 amino acids. The CDR3 loop is CASRVGTASNYGYTF. CDR3 coding DNA: TGTGCCAGCAGGGTCGGGACCGCCTCTAACTATGGCTACACCTTC.

This clonotype was seen many times. The V gene is TRBV5-6, the J gene TRBJ1-4; a possible D gene is TRBD1 (5 bases). CDR1 SGHDT and CDR2 YYEEEE come from the germline V gene. The CDR3 extends over 14 amino acids. The V and J ends lost 2 bases and 7 bases respectively, with 12 bases between them. The CDR3 spells CASSFGGFGEKLFF. CDR3 nucleotides: TGTGCCAGCAGCTTCGGGGGTTTCGGTGAAAAACTGTTTTTT.

This chain links TRBV29-1 with TRBJ2-5; D may match TRBD1 or TRBD2 (6 bases each). Trimming stripped 2 bases from V and 4 bases from J, with 14 bases between. Germline V lookup: CDR1 SQVTM, CDR2 ANQGSEA. The CDR3 sequence is 14 residues long. The CDR3 DNA follows: TGCAGCGTTGAAAAGGGGGGCTCGGGAGAGACCCAGTACTTC. Translating it yields CSVEKGGSGETQYF.

This clonotype came up many times. The chain recombines TRBV2 with TRBJ1-5; TRBD1 might be the D (6 bases). Trimming stripped 6 bases from V and 0 bases from J, with 9 bases between. CDR1 is SNHLY, CDR2 FYNNEI, per germline. The CDR3 totals 14 residues. The CDR3 here is CASRDSYSNQPQHF. As DNA, the CDR3 is TGTGCCAGCAGGGACAGCTATAGCAATCAGCCCCAGCATTTT.

This sequence joins TRBV5-4 and TRBJ2-3; the D gene is possibly TRBD1 (6 bases). Germline values: CDR1 SGHNT, CDR2 YYREEE (reference sequence). V lost 4 bases and J lost 6, with 15 bases in between. The CDR3 sequence is 14 residues long. The CDR3 spells CASSPYRDLDTQYF. The CDR3 coding sequence is TGTGCCAGCAGCCCCTACAGGGATTTGGATACGCAGTATTTT.

On this clonotype itself: With a much larger clone just one base away, this may be a read error. CDR3 protein: CAISEPTSGATDTQYF. The CDR3 nucleotides read TGTGCCATCAGTGAACCGACTAGCGGGGCGACAGATACGCAGTATTTT. The chain recombines TRBV10-3 with TRBJ2-3; TRBD2 agrees at 11 bases. Losses at the gene ends were 3 bases for V and 3 bases for J; bases not matched to a gene: 5. CDR3 length: 16 amino acids. Germline CDR1 and CDR2: ENHRY and SYGVKD.

This clonotype was counted ten times or more. V usage is TRBV4-3 and J usage is TRBJ1-2, with 8 bases identical to TRBD1. There are 14 residues in the CDR3. The ends lost 4 bases at V and 4 bases at J; junction bases unmatched: 5. Germline V CDR1 and CDR2: LGHNA, YSLEER. CDR3 nucleotides: TGCGCCAGCAGCCGAACAGGGGGAGGCTATGGCTACACCTTC. Translation gives CASSRTGGGYGYTF.

This clonotype was observed at least ten times. This chain uses TRBV5-1 with TRBJ2-3; D might be TRBD2 (5 bases). This CDR3 comprises 14 residues. The V end was cut by 0 bases, the J end by 3 bases, with 8 bases between. CDR1 is SGHRS and CDR2 is YFSETQ in the germline V gene. CDR3 sequence reads: CASSLASGTDTQYF. CDR3 bases: TGCGCCAGCAGCTTGGCCTCGGGGACAGATACGCAGTATTTT.

This rearrangement joins TRBV5-1 to TRBJ2-7, with D possibly being TRBD1 (6 bases). The CDR3 contains 16 residues. Trimming left V 0 bases short and J 0 bases short, with 13 bases between. CDR1 is SGHRS and CDR2 is YFSETQ in the germline V gene. The CDR3 spells CASSLDWGHPSYEQYF. The CDR3, as DNA: TGCGCCAGCAGCTTGGATTGGGGACACCCCTCCTACGAGCAGTACTTC.